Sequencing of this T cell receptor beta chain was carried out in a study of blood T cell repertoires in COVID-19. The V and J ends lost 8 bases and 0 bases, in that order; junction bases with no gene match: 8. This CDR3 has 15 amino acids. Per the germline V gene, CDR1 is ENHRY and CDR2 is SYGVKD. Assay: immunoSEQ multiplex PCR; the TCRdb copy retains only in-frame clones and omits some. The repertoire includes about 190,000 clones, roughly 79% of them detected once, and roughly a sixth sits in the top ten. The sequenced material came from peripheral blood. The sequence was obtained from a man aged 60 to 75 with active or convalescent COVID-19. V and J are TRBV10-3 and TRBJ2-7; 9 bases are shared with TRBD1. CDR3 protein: CAIGTSDRGSYEQYF. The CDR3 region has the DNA TGTGCCATCGGGACCTCGGACAGGGGCTCCTACGAGCAGTACTTC.